Reported below is one TCR beta chain. Antigen: not known. The CDR3 totals 15 residues. Between the trimmed V and J ends, which lost 5 bases and 0 bases, there was a span of 11 bases. Per germline, CDR1 LNHDA and CDR2 SQIVND (reference sequence). Clones were sequenced by immunoSEQ multiplex PCR, and TCRdb holds only the in-frame ones, with some missing. The table has 90,000 or so clones, 92% seen once; the top ten hold 3.4%. Blood sampling was done at baseline, cycle 4 day 1, and cycle 7 day 1. These data originate in a study of OX40 agonist ivuxolimab in advanced cancers. About the research overall: Every 2 weeks, patients received ivuxolimab intravenously, dosed at 0.01 to 10 mg/kg.

Overall study results and limits: CD4+ T cells averaged fewer expanded clones than CD8+ T cells.

The chain employs TRBV19 and TRBJ1-3; D ambiguous. The sequencing here drew on CD4+ or CD8+ T cells sorted from blood, taken in a trial of the OX40 agonist ivuxolimab. This TCR derives from an adult with an advanced solid tumor such as melanoma, head and neck, liver or kidney cancer. CDR3 nucleotide sequence: TGTGCCAGTAGTGGCAGGCCCAGCTCTGGAAACACCATATATTTT. Protein: CASSGRPSSGNTIYF.